This T cell receptor beta chain was identified during a study of Graves' ophthalmopathy and Graves' hyperthyroidism. Transcripts of RNA were the source for amplifying TCR beta CDR3 regions. Amplification began with first-round RT-PCR using HTBI primers, then second-round multiplex PCR was performed. MiXCR, applied by TCRdb to the multiplex PCR reads, yields one record per CDR3 protein. The table records roughly 400,000 distinct CDR3 sequences, 15% of them present only once. If patients had other autoimmune diseases, uncontrolled infections, pregnancy or lactation, they were excluded. Orbital computed tomography, together with clinical symptoms, serum thyroxine, TRAb and thyroid ultrasound, was used for diagnosis. The CDR3 consists of 13 residues. The germline V gene has CDR1 SGHTA and CDR2 FQGTGA. V was pared by 5 bases and J by 4 bases, with 6 bases between.

The sample comprised peripheral blood. The chain employs TRBV7-3 and TRBJ1-6, with D unclear. This sequence originates from a woman aged 18-29 years with stable Graves' hyperthyroidism. The CDR3 is CASSREYNSPLHF. The CDR3 DNA is TGTGCCAGCAGCCGGGAGTATAATTCACCCCTCCACTTT.